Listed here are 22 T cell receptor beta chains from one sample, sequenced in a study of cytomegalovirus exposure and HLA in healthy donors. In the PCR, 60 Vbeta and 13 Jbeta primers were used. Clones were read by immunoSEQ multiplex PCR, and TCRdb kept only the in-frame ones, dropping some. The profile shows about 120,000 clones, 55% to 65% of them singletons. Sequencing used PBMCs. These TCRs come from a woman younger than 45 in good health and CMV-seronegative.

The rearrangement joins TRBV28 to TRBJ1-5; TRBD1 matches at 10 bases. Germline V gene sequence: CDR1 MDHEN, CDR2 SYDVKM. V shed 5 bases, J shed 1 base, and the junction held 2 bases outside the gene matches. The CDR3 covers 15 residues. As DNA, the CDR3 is TGTGCCAGCAGTCCGGGACAGGGGAGCAATCAGCCCCAGCATTTT. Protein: CASSPGQGSNQPQHF.

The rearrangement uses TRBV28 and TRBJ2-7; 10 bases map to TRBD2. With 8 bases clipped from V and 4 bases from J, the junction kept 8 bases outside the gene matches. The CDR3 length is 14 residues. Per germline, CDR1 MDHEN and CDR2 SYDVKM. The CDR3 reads CASGQPSGRYEQYF. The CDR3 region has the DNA TGTGCCAGCGGGCAGCCTAGCGGGAGATACGAGCAGTACTTC.

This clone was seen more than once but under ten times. The CDR3 sequence is CASSLVTSGYEQYF. As DNA, the CDR3 is TGTGCCAGCAGCTTAGTGACTAGCGGCTACGAGCAGTACTTC. The chain has TRBV11-2 and TRBJ2-7; TRBD2 aligns across 9 bases. V was pared by 1 base and J by 3 bases, with 1 base of the junction left unmatched. CDR1 SGHAT and CDR2 FQNNGV come from the germline V gene. The CDR3 is made up of 14 amino acids.

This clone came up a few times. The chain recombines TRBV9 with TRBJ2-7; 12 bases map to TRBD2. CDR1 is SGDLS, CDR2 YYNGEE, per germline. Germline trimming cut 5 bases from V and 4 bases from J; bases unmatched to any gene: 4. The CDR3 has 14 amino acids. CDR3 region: CASSSGTSGYEQYF. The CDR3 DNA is TGTGCCAGCAGTTCCGGGACTAGCGGGTACGAGCAGTACTTC.

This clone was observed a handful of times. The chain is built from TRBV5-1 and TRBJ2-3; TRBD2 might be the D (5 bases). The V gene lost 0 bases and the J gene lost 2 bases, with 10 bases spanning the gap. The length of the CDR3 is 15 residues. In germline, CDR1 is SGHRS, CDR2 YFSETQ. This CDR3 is CASSLGLLFTDTQYF. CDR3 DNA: TGCGCCAGCAGCTTGGGACTACTATTCACAGATACGCAGTATTTT. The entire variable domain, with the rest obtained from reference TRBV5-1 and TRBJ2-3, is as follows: KAGVTQTPRYLIKTRGQQVTLSCSPISGHRSVSWYQQTPGQGLQFLFEYFSETQRNKGNFPGRFSGRQFSNSRSEMNVSTLELGDSALYLCASSLGLLFTDTQYFGPGTRLTVL.

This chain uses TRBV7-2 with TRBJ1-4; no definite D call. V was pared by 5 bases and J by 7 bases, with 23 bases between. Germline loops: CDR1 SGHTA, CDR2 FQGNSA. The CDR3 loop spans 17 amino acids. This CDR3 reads CASSLSDLLLPGEKLFF. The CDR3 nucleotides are TGTGCCAGCAGCCTTTCTGACCTCCTCCTCCCGGGTGAAAAACTGTTTTTT.

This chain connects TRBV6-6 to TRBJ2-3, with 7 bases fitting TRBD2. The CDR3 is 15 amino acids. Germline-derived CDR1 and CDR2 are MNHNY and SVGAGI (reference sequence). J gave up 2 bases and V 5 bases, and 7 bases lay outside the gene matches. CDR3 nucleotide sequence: TGTGCCAGCAGTGGAGGGAGGGCCAACACAGATACGCAGTATTTT. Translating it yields CASSGGRANTDTQYF.

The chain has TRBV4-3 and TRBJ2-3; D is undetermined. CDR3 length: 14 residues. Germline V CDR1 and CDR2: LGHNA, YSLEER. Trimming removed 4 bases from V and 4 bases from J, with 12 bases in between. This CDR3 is CASSPESVADTQYF. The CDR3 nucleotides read TGCGCCAGCAGCCCTGAATCGGTAGCAGATACGCAGTATTTT.

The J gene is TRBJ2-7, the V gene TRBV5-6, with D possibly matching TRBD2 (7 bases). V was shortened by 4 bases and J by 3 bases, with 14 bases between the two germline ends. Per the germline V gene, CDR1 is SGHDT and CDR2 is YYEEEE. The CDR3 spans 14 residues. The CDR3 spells CASSLGGPFYEQYF. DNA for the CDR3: TGTGCCAGCAGCCTCGGGGGGCCCTTCTACGAGCAGTACTTC.

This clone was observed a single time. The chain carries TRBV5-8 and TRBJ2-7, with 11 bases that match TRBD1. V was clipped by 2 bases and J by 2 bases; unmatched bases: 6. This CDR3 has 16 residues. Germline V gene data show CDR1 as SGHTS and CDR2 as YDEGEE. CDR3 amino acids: CASSFPGQGAPYEQYF. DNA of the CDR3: TGTGCCAGCAGCTTCCCCGGACAGGGGGCCCCCTACGAGCAGTACTTC.

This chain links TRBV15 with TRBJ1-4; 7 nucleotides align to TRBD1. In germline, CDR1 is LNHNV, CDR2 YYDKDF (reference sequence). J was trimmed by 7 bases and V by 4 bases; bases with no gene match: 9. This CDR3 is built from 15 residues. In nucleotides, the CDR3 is TGTGCCACCAGCATCGGGAAGGGGGCGACTGAAAAACTGTTTTTT. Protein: CATSIGKGATEKLFF.

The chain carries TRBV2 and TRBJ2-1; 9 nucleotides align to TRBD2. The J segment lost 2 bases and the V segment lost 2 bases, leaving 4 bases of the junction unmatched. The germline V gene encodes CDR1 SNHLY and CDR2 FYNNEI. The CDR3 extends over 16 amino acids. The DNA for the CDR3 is TGTGCCAGCAGTGAAAGGCGGGGGGGAGCCTACAATGAGCAGTTCTTC. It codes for CASSERRGGAYNEQFF. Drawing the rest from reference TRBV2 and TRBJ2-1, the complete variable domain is EPEVTQTPSHQVTQMGQEVILRCVPISNHLYFYWYRQILGQKVEFLVSFYNNEISEKSEIFDDQFSVERPDGSNFTLKIRSTKLEDSAMYFCASSERRGGAYNEQFFGPGTRLTVL.

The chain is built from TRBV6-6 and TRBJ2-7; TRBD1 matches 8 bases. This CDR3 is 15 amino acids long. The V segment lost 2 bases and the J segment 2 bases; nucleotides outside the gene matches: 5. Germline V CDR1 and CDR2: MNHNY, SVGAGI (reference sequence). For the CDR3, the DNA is TGTGCCAGCAGTTACATCGACAGGGGCACCTACGAGCAGTACTTC. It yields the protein CASSYIDRGTYEQYF.

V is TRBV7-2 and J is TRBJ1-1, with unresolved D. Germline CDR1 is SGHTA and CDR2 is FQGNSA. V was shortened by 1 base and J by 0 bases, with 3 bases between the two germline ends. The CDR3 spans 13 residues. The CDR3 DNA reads TGTGCCAGCAGCTTAGAGCTGAACACTGAAGCTTTCTTT. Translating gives CASSLELNTEAFF.

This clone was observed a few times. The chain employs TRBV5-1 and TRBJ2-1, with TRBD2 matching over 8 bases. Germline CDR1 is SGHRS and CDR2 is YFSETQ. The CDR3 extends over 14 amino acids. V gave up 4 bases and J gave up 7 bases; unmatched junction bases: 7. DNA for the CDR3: TGCGCCAGCAGCCCCGGGACTAGTAGGAATGAGCAGTTCTTC. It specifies CASSPGTSRNEQFF.

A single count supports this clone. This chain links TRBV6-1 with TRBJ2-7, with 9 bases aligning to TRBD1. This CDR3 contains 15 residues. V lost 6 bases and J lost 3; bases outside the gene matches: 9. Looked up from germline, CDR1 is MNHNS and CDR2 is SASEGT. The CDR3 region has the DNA TGTGCCAGCAGCCGGCCGGGACAGGGCCTCTACGAGCAGTACTTC. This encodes CASSRPGQGLYEQYF.

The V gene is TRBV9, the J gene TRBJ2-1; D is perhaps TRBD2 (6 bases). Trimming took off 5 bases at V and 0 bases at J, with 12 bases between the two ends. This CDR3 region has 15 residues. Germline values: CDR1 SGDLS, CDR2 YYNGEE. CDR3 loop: CASSLAPSSYNEQFF. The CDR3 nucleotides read TGTGCCAGCAGTCTAGCGCCGAGCTCCTACAATGAGCAGTTCTTC.

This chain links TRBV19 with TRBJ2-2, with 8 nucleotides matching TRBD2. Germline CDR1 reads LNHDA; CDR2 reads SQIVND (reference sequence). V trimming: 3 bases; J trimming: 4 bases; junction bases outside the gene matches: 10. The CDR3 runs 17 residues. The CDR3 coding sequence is TGTGCCAGTAGTATGGGAGGCGGGAGGCCCGGCACCGGGGAGCTGTTTTTT. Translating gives CASSMGGGRPGTGELFF. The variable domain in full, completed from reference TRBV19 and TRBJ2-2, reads DGGITQSPKYLFRKEGQNVTLSCEQNLNHDAMYWYRQDPGQGLRLIYYSQIVNDFQKGDIAEGYSVSREKKESFPLTVTSAQKNPTAFYLCASSMGGGRPGTGELFFGEGSRLTVL.

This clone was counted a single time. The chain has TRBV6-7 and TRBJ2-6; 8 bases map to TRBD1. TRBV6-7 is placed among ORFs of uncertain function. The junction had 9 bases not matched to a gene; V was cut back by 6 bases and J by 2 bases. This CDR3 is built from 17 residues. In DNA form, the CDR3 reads TGTGCCAGCAGGACCGGGACAGGCCCTGCTGGGGCCAACGTCCTGACTTTC. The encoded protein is CASRTGTGPAGANVLTF.

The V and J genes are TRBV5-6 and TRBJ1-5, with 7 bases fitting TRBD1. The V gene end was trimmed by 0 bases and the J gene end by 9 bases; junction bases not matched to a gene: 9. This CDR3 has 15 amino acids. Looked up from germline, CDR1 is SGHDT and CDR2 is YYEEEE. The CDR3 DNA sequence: TGTGCCAGCAGCTTGGGAGGACAGGTCTCTCGGCCCCAGCATTTT. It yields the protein CASSLGGQVSRPQHF.

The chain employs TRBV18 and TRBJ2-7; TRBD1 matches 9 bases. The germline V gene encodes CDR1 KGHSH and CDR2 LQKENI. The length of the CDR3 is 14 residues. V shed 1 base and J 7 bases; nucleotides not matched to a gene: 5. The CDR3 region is CASSPLGTGLEQYF. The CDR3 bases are TGTGCCAGCTCACCACTCGGGACAGGGCTGGAGCAGTACTTC.

The CDR3: CAIGPAGVGGAYEQYF. The CDR3 nucleotides are TGTGCCATCGGGCCAGCGGGAGTAGGAGGGGCCTACGAGCAGTACTTC. The chain combines TRBV10-3 with TRBJ2-7; 8 bases map to TRBD2. Germline lookup yields CDR1 ENHRY and CDR2 SYGVKD. CDR3 length: 16 residues. The trim removed 8 bases at V and 2 bases at J, leaving 14 bases unmatched.